A single T cell receptor beta chain is shown here with its context. Its specificity is unknown. Trimming took 0 bases from V and 8 from J, leaving 11 bases between them. The CDR3 is 14 residues long. Germline CDR1 MGHRA, CDR2 YSYEKL. The assay was immunoSEQ multiplex PCR, and TCRdb's table has in-frame clones only and misses some. The table includes fewer than 40,000 clones, 93% detected once. These data belong to a study of circulating and synovial CD4+ cells in juvenile arthritis. Study-level points and caveats: Bulk blood CD4 repertoires were more diverse than these. These blood cells shared more CDR3 sequences with synovium than bulk blood. The pathogenic-like versus bulk T cell difference escaped Vbeta family analysis.

Samples derive from patients with active juvenile idiopathic arthritis. The V call is TRBV4-1, the J call TRBJ2-4; the D gene is possibly TRBD1 (6 bases). Sequences were obtained from CD4+ T cells from blood. This receptor was obtained from a human donor with juvenile idiopathic arthritis. This CDR3 is CASSQEGTIDIQYF. As DNA, the CDR3 is TGCGCCAGCAGCCAAGAGGGGACAATAGACATTCAGTACTTC.